A selection of T cell receptor beta chains follows, all from one sample in a study of T cells in Graves' hyperthyroidism and ophthalmopathy. TCRdb re-analysed the multiplex PCR reads in MiXCR, keeping a single row per CDR3 protein. The data contain about 590,000 distinct CDR3 sequences, 15% to 18% of them singletons. The specimen sequenced was blood. These receptors all come from a young woman with Graves' hyperthyroidism. The CDR3 runs from the conserved cysteine through the conserved F or W. The D gene is left open where the match is weak. Part of the rows lack a size; the others show once, few, many or a class for expanded clones.

J gene: TRBJ1-1; V gene: TRBV27; D gene: -; clone size: few; CDR3 DNA: TGTGCCAGCAGTTTATGGGGGGCCATGAACACTGAAGCTTTCTTT; CDR3 protein: CASSLWGAMNTEAFF
J gene: TRBJ2-1; V gene: TRBV20-1; D gene: -; clone size: many; CDR3 DNA: TGCAGTGCTGATGGACATAGCAATGAGCAGTTCTTC; CDR3 protein: CSADGHSNEQFF
J gene: TRBJ1-1; V gene: TRBV12-3/TRBV12-4; D gene: -; clone size: many; CDR3 DNA: TGTGCCAGCAGTGAGCATGAAGCTTTCTTT; CDR3 protein: CASSEHEAFF
J gene: TRBJ2-1; V gene: TRBV7-9; D gene: TRBD1; clone size: -; CDR3 DNA: TGTGCCAGCAGCTTATTTTCTAACAGGGGAGACAATGAGCAGTTCTTC; CDR3 protein: CASSLFSNRGDNEQFF
J gene: TRBJ2-1; V gene: TRBV20-1; D gene: TRBD2; clone size: many; CDR3 DNA: TGCAGTGCTAGAGACCCGGGACTAGTACTCCGACCCGATGAGCAGTTCTTC; CDR3 protein: CSARDPGLVLRPDEQFF
J gene: TRBJ2-3; V gene: TRBV5-6; D gene: -; clone size: many; CDR3 DNA: TGTGCCAGCAGCTTGGCCCTAGCGAGGAGCACAGATACGCAGTATTTT; CDR3 protein: CASSLALARSTDTQYF
J gene: TRBJ1-6; V gene: TRBV6-1; D gene: -; clone size: few; CDR3 DNA: TGTGCCAGCAGTGAATCGGCCTCTGGAGATTCACCCCTCCACTTT; CDR3 protein: CASSESASGDSPLHF
J gene: TRBJ2-5; V gene: TRBV29-1; D gene: TRBD2; clone size: many; CDR3 DNA: TGCAGCATCAGACTAGCGGGAGTCCGCCGGGAGACCCAGTACTTC; CDR3 protein: CSIRLAGVRRETQYF
J gene: TRBJ2-7; V gene: TRBV5-1; D gene: -; clone size: many; CDR3 DNA: TGCGCCAGCAGCATGGACGTCCTCTCCTACGAGCAGTACTTC; CDR3 protein: CASSMDVLSYEQYF
J gene: TRBJ2-7; V gene: TRBV7-6; D gene: TRBD2; clone size: many; CDR3 DNA: TGTGCCAGCAGCTTAGCGGGGACTAGCGCAGCCTACGAGCAGTACTTC; CDR3 protein: CASSLAGTSAAYEQYF
J gene: TRBJ2-7; V gene: TRBV27; D gene: -; clone size: many; CDR3 DNA: TGTGCCAGCAGTTTATCATCAGGGTACTACGAGCAGTACTTC; CDR3 protein: CASSLSSGYYEQYF
J gene: TRBJ2-3; V gene: TRBV11-2; D gene: TRBD2; clone size: many; CDR3 DNA: TGTGCCAGCAGCTTCGTGGCGGGGGGGGGCACAGATACGCAGTATTTT; CDR3 protein: CASSFVAGGGTDTQYF
J gene: TRBJ1-1; V gene: TRBV20-1; D gene: TRBD1; clone size: -; CDR3 DNA: TGCAGTGATGGCCGGGACAGGGGGACTGAAGCTTTCTTT; CDR3 protein: CSDGRDRGTEAFF
J gene: TRBJ2-1; V gene: TRBV20-1; D gene: -; clone size: few; CDR3 DNA: TGCAGTGCTAGAGAGGAGCTGTTAAACAATGAGCAGTTCTTC; CDR3 protein: CSAREELLNNEQFF
J gene: TRBJ2-5; V gene: TRBV18; D gene: -; clone size: many; CDR3 DNA: TGTGCCAGCAGCCCAGGAGGAGAGACCCAGTACTTC; CDR3 protein: CASSPGGETQYF
J gene: TRBJ2-5; V gene: TRBV12-3/TRBV12-4; D gene: -; clone size: many; CDR3 DNA: TGTGCCAGCAGGAGAGTAGGACCCATGTACTTC; CDR3 protein: CASRRVGPMYF
J gene: TRBJ2-1; V gene: TRBV4-3; D gene: TRBD1; clone size: few; CDR3 DNA: TGCGCCAGCAGCCAGGGTAGACAGGGGTACAATGAGCAGTTCTTC; CDR3 protein: CASSQGRQGYNEQFF
J gene: TRBJ2-7; V gene: TRBV4-2; D gene: TRBD2; clone size: few; CDR3 DNA: TGTGCCAGCAGCCAAGATCTGGGCGGGAGGGCCCCCGAGCAGTACTTC; CDR3 protein: CASSQDLGGRAPEQYF
J gene: TRBJ2-7; V gene: TRBV18; D gene: -; clone size: many; CDR3 DNA: TGTGCCAGCTCACCAGGGGACGAGCAGTACTTC; CDR3 protein: CASSPGDEQYF
J gene: TRBJ2-2; V gene: TRBV6-1; D gene: TRBD2; clone size: -; CDR3 DNA: TGTGCCAGCAATACGTTAGTACTAGCGGGGACCGGGGAGCTGTTTTTT; CDR3 protein: CASNTLVLAGTGELFF
J gene: TRBJ1-5; V gene: TRBV6-2/TRBV6-3; D gene: TRBD1; clone size: few; CDR3 DNA: TGTGCCAGCAGTTGGGGACAGGGAGGTCAGCCCCAGCATTTT; CDR3 protein: CASSWGQGGQPQHF
J gene: TRBJ2-1; V gene: TRBV3-1; D gene: -; clone size: many; CDR3 DNA: TGTGCCAGCAGCCAAGTACTAGTCTCCTACAATGAGCAGTTCTTC; CDR3 protein: CASSQVLVSYNEQFF
J gene: TRBJ2-1; V gene: TRBV14; D gene: -; clone size: few; CDR3 DNA: TGTGCCAGCAGCCTAAGACTATTCTCCTACAATGAGCAGTTCTTC; CDR3 protein: CASSLRLFSYNEQFF
J gene: TRBJ2-4; V gene: TRBV12-3/TRBV12-4; D gene: TRBD1; clone size: many; CDR3 DNA: TGTGCCAGCAGTTCCCTGAACGAAAGACAGGGCCATTCGGACATTCAGTACTTC; CDR3 protein: CASSSLNERQGHSDIQYF